Following are 9 T cell receptor beta chains from one sample sequenced in a study of blood T cell repertoires in COVID-19 (dated by TCRdb to the early 2020s). Library preparation employed the immunoSEQ multiplex PCR assay. TCRdb retrieved this table from immuneACCESS and kept in-frame rearrangements only. Not all clones are present; in checked studies, unresolved V genes account for under half, and no reason is known for the remainder. For this sample the table gives tens of thousands of clones, of which more than 80% were detected only once. In total, the top ten clones hold over 15% of the sample. The sequencing input was peripheral blood. The receptor set was obtained from a woman in her sixties with acute or convalescent COVID-19.

The chain carries TRBV2 and TRBJ1-6, with 8 bases lining up with TRBD1. V lost 6 bases and J lost 5; bases outside the gene matches: 9. The CDR3 is 16 residues long. CDR1 is SNHLY and CDR2 is FYNNEI in the germline V gene. CDR3 nucleotides: TGTGCCAGCAGGCTCCAGACAGGGGCTAATAATTCACCCCTCCACTTT. Protein sequence: CASRLQTGANNSPLHF.

The rearrangement links TRBV7-9 to TRBJ1-5; 8 positions match TRBD1. Looked up from germline, CDR1 is SEHNR and CDR2 is FQNEAQ (reference sequence). The CDR3 is made up of 16 amino acids. V trimming: 5 bases; J trimming: 0 bases; junction bases outside the gene matches: 6. In nucleotides, the CDR3 is TGTGCCAGCAGCGCGGAACAGGGGGGTAGCAATCAGCCCCAGCATTTT. This translates into CASSAEQGGSNQPQHF.

The CDR3 loop reads CASSLASGGAETQYF. The CDR3 nucleotides are TGCGCCAGCAGCTTGGCCAGCGGGGGGGCCGAGACCCAGTACTTC. The chain employs TRBV5-1 and TRBJ2-5; 10 positions agree with TRBD2. Germline CDR1 SGHRS, CDR2 YFSETQ. This CDR3 comprises 15 residues. Trimming at V came to 0 bases and at J to 5 bases, leaving 4 bases not matched to a gene. Complete variable domain (other parts from reference TRBV5-1 and TRBJ2-5): KAGVTQTPRYLIKTRGQQVTLSCSPISGHRSVSWYQQTPGQGLQFLFEYFSETQRNKGNFPGRFSGRQFSNSRSEMNVSTLELGDSALYLCASSLASGGAETQYFGPGTRLLVL.

V is TRBV7-9 and J is TRBJ1-3; perhaps TRBD1 as D (6 bases). The V and J ends lost 4 bases and 2 bases respectively, with 18 bases between them. There are 17 residues in the CDR3. Germline V CDR1 and CDR2: SEHNR, FQNEAQ (reference sequence). CDR3 protein: CASSSRVQGSPGNTIYF. The CDR3 bases are TGTGCCAGCAGCTCCAGGGTCCAGGGGAGTCCTGGAAACACCATATATTTT.

V usage is TRBV12-3 or TRBV12-4 and J usage is TRBJ1-6, with 7 bases lining up with TRBD1. V lost 10 bases, J lost 3 bases, and 3 bases stayed unmatched. The CDR3 is made up of 13 amino acids. The CDR3, as DNA: TGTGCCACCAGGGACAGCTATAATTCACCCCTCCACTTT. Its translation: CATRDSYNSPLHF.

CDR3 protein: CASSLAPEETQYF. CDR3 nucleotides: TGCGCCAGCAGCTTGGCCCCGGAGGAGACCCAGTACTTC. This chain connects TRBV5-1 to TRBJ2-5, with D hard to call. The CDR3 is made up of 13 amino acids. Germline V lookup: CDR1 SGHRS, CDR2 YFSETQ. V lost 0 bases to trimming and J lost 5 bases, with 8 bases between them.

In this sample, this clone turned up a few times. The CDR3 here is CASSFRLGVSGAFF. CDR3 bases: TGTGCCAGCAGTTTTCGCCTCGGGGTTAGTGGGGCTTTCTTT. The V call is TRBV28, the J call TRBJ1-1; D unresolved. Germline V lookup: CDR1 MDHEN, CDR2 SYDVKM. V shed 3 bases and J shed 11 bases, with 19 bases lying between them. The CDR3 consists of 14 residues. Complete variable domain (other parts from reference TRBV28 and TRBJ1-1): DVKVTQSSRYLVKRTGEKVFLECVQDMDHENMFWYRQDPGLGLRLIYFSYDVKMKEKGDIPEGYSVSREKKERFSLILESASTNQTSMYLCASSFRLGVSGAFFGQGTRLTVV.

The chain joins TRBV7-2 to TRBJ2-1; 9 bases agree with TRBD2. V gave up 3 bases and J gave up 8 bases; unmatched junction bases: 11. Germline assignment: CDR1 SGHTA and CDR2 FQGNSA. The length of the CDR3 is 16 residues. The DNA of the CDR3 is TGTGCCAGCAGCTTTCGAGTAGCGGGGGCCTTGGATGAGCAGTTCTTC. Protein product: CASSFRVAGALDEQFF.

This rearrangement joins TRBV7-2 to TRBJ1-1; D may be TRBD1 (5 bases). The CDR3 is 14 amino acids. The germline gives CDR1 SGHTA, CDR2 FQGNSA. Trimming pared 1 base from V and 4 bases from J, leaving 10 bases between. CDR3 DNA: TGTGCCAGCAGCTTAGGGGGGGGTTTCACTGAAGCTTTCTTT. It encodes CASSLGGGFTEAFF.